The clone carrying this TCR beta chain was seen a few times. Its target is unknown. 5'-RACE, quantitative and with molecular barcodes, yielded the TCR beta libraries. Via MiXCR, TCRdb re-called the 5' RACE reads, giving one row per CDR3 protein. The sample has 700,000 or so distinct CDR3 sequences, about 20% seen once; the top ten hold under 20%. This entry comes from a study of CD8 T cells in ankylosing spondylitis. Study-level results: Reactive arthritis synovial fluid and blood previously showed some of these motif variants. Researchers reportedly found disease-linked clones significantly enriched in matched ankylosing spondylitis synovial fluid. Blood of patients with ankylosing spondylitis appeared to be characterized by a TCR beta motif of several highly homologous variants. Clones that were linked to disease were CD8+ and were relatively rare in peripheral blood.

The receptor was isolated from a male donor with ankylosing spondylitis. The source material was blood, either unsorted or a sorted T cell fraction (not recorded which).

The CDR3 nucleotides are TGTGCCAGCAGTTTTGCAGGGGGCTATGGCTACACCTTC. Protein: CASSFAGGYGYTF. This chain uses TRBV6-5 with TRBJ1-2, with 7 bases matching TRBD1. CDR1 and CDR2 (germline): MNHEY, SVGAGI. Trimming at V came to 4 bases and at J to 4 bases, leaving 3 bases not matched to a gene. CDR3 length: 13 amino acids.